The 5 T cell receptor beta chains below all came from one sample that was sequenced in a study of breast tumors, draining lymph nodes, adjacent tissues. Breast cancer patients provided tissue from their axillary draining lymph nodes. TCRdb re-derived calls from the multiplex PCR reads in MiXCR, one entry per CDR3 protein. The sample shows approximately 300,000 distinct CDR3 sequences, roughly 30% of them seen only once. Sequenced: axillary lymph node tissue. The receptors were gathered from a female donor with breast cancer. Some clones in this sample may be carry-over from other donors' samples.

This clonotype occurred many times. This chain joins TRBV20-1 and TRBJ2-7; no reliable D call. Deletions cut 6 bases from V and 4 bases from J, with 10 bases between. CDR1 is DFQATT, CDR2 SNEGSKA, per germline (reference sequence). The CDR3 covers 11 residues. The DNA of the CDR3 is TGCAGTGCGAGCAGAGTTTACGAGCAGTACTTC. Protein product: CSASRVYEQYF.

This clonotype was recorded at least ten times. The V call is TRBV5-1, the J call TRBJ1-5; no clear D. Trimming took 0 bases from V and 0 from J, leaving 7 bases between them. The CDR3 extends over 15 amino acids. Germline loops: CDR1 SGHRS, CDR2 YFSETQ. CDR3 protein: CASSLDQFSNQPQHF. The CDR3 DNA reads as TGCGCCAGCAGCTTGGATCAGTTTAGCAATCAGCCCCAGCATTTT.

Concerning this clonotype itself: Sequence at one end of the junction differs from germline and may be a read error. The rearrangement joins TRBV7-9 to TRBJ2-1; TRBD2 might be the D (6 bases). CDR1 and CDR2 from the germline V gene are SEHNR and FQNEAQ (reference sequence). The CDR3 is 12 amino acids. As DNA, the CDR3 is TGTGCCTGCAGCAAGACTAGTGATGAGCAGTTCTTC. This codes for CACSKTSDEQFF. Full variable domain (missing parts from reference TRBV7-9 and TRBJ2-1): DTGVSQNPRHKITKRGQNVTFRCDPISEHNRLYWYRQTLGQGPEFLTYFQNEAQLEKSRLLSDRFSAERPKGSFSTLEIQRTEQGDSAMYLCACSKTSDEQFFGPGTRLTVL.

Of note for this clonotype: A much larger clone lies one base from this, so it may be a read error. The V gene is TRBV27, the J gene TRBJ1-5, with D possibly TRBD1 on 5 matching bases. V lost 6 bases, J lost 5 bases, and 14 bases lay in between. The CDR3 contains 14 residues. CDR1 is MNHEY and CDR2 is SMNVEV in the germline V gene (reference sequence). The CDR3 reads CASSPRQRDQPQHF. In DNA, the CDR3 is TGTGCCAGCAGCCCCCGACAGAGGGATCAGCCCCAGCATTTT.

This clonotype was observed a few times. This chain connects TRBV6-1 to TRBJ2-3; 10 bases are a match to TRBD2. Germline CDR1 reads MNHNS; CDR2 reads SASEGT. V was pared by 9 bases and J by 5 bases, with 8 bases of the junction left unmatched. There are 14 residues in the CDR3. Here the CDR3 reads CASGAGGLGDTQYF. The DNA of the CDR3 is TGTGCCAGTGGAGCGGGAGGGCTTGGAGATACGCAGTATTTT.